Sequencing of this TCR beta chain was carried out in a study of T cells after somatic rescue of genetic block. Germline-derived CDR1 and CDR2 are SGHTA and FQGTGA. This CDR3 has 14 residues. The V and J ends lost 5 bases and 10 bases, in that order; junction bases with no gene match: 13. TCRdb's copy holds only in-frame clones and misses some; the assay was immunoSEQ multiplex PCR. Here the sample spans tens of thousands of clones, just under 95% being singletons. The sample comprised peripheral blood mononuclear cells (PBMCs). This TCR derives from a man aged 35 to 55. The chain is built from TRBV7-3 and TRBJ1-1; the match to TRBD1 covers 7 bases. CDR3 coding DNA: TGTGCCAGCAGCACCCCAGGGGGTTGGTGGGGAGCTTTCTTT. Encoded protein: CASSTPGGWWGAFF.